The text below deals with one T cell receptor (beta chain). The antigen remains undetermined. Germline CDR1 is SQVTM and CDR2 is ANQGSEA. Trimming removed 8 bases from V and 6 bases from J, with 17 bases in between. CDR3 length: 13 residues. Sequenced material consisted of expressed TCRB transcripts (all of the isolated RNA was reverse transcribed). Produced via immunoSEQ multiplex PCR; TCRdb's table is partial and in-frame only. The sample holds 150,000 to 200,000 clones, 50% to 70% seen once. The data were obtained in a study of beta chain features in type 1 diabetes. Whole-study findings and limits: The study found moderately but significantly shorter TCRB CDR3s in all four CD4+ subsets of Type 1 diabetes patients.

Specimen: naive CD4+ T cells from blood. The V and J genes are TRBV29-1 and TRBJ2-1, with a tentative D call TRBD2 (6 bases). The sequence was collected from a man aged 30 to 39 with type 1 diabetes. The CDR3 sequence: CSTGKGRSNEQFF. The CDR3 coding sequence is TGCAGCACTGGGAAAGGGAGGTCCAATGAGCAGTTCTTC.